The 8 T cell receptor beta chains presented below share a single source sample, sequenced in a study of blood T cells in healthy people across ages. The second PCR ran about 6 to 11 cycles with a sample-barcoded 5' primer and J-beta primers. In TCRdb, the 5' RACE reads were re-called with MiXCR into one record per CDR3 protein. The sample has roughly 790,000 distinct CDR3 sequences, about 40% seen once. The sequenced sample was blood. These receptor sequences come from a woman aged 60-75 years in good health.

The chain couples TRBV18 to TRBJ2-6; no clear D gene. Germline CDR1 is KGHSH and CDR2 is LQKENI. V was clipped by 8 bases and J by 4 bases, with 12 bases between them. This CDR3 has 14 residues. The CDR3 loop is CASQMPTGANVLTF. DNA for the CDR3: TGTGCCAGCCAAATGCCGACCGGGGCCAACGTCCTGACTTTC.

This clonotype was seen a handful of times. At one end the junction does not follow the germline gene, possibly because of a read error. The rearrangement joins TRBV20-1 to TRBJ2-1, with TRBD2 matching 9 bases. Germline CDR1 and CDR2: DFQATT and SNEGSKA (reference sequence). The CDR3 spans 16 residues. DNA for the CDR3: TGCAGTGCTAAAAGGAGTAGCGGGAGCTCCTACAATGAGAAGTTCTTC. Translation: CSAKRSSGSSYNEKFF.

Comments on this clonotype: A much larger clone lies one base from this, so it may be a read error. V is TRBV9 and J is TRBJ2-1; 10 bases align to TRBD2. V was clipped by 0 bases and J by 10 bases; unmatched bases: 10. Germline-derived CDR1 and CDR2 are SGDLS and YYNGEE. The CDR3 is 16 residues long. CDR3: CASSVGSGRASYEQFF. CDR3 sequence (DNA): TGTGCCAGCAGCGTAGGAAGCGGGAGGGCTTCCTACGAGCAGTTCTTC.

This clonotype has just a few counts. This sequence joins TRBV11-2 and TRBJ2-1; 8 bases map to TRBD2. Germline CDR1 is SGHAT and CDR2 is FQNNGV. The CDR3 has 17 residues. Unmatched junction bases numbered 10, after V lost 4 bases and J lost 2 bases. The CDR3 region has the DNA TGTGCCAGCAGCTCGGGACCGGGACTAGGGGCCTACAATGAGCAGTTCTTC. Its translation is CASSSGPGLGAYNEQFF.

A note on this clonotype: This may be a read error: a much more frequent sequence differs by one nucleotide. The chain links TRBV29-1 to TRBJ2-1; D is uncertain. The J call is doubtful: the DNA matches TRBJ2-7 better. The germline V gene has CDR1 SQVTM and CDR2 ANQGSEA. The CDR3 covers 12 residues. CDR3: CSGYLSYNEQYF. DNA for the CDR3: TGCAGCGGTTACCTATCCTACAATGAGCAGTACTTC.

This clonotype was seen a few times. This chain uses TRBV7-9 with TRBJ2-5; TRBD2 is a possible D gene (5 bases). The V end was cut by 8 bases, the J end by 2 bases, with 6 bases between. The CDR3 spans 11 residues. Germline V gives CDR1 SEHNR, CDR2 FQNEAQ (reference sequence). CDR3: CASGSQETQYF. CDR3 DNA: TGTGCCAGCGGGAGTCAAGAGACCCAGTACTTC.

This clonotype has just a few counts. The genes are TRBV12-3 or TRBV12-4 and TRBJ2-5; tentative D call: TRBD2 (7 bases). The length of the CDR3 is 16 residues. Trimming took off 8 bases at V and 2 bases at J, with 21 bases between the two ends. The CDR3 bases are TGTGCCAGCGGTGATTTGATCAGGGGAGGGCAAGAGACCCAGTACTTC. Translation: CASGDLIRGGQETQYF.

This clonotype was observed a few times. This chain's CDR3 is CASSLPQGGEQFF. The CDR3 nucleotides are TGTGCCAGCAGCTTACCCCAGGGAGGTGAGCAGTTCTTC. The V gene is TRBV7-9, the J gene TRBJ2-1, with a possible D match to TRBD2 (6 bases). V lost 2 bases and J lost 9, with 11 bases in between. This CDR3 is built from 13 residues. Germline V gene data show CDR1 as SEHNR and CDR2 as FQNEAQ (reference sequence).